This T cell receptor beta chain was profiled in a study of T cells after yellow fever vaccination. Per the germline V gene, CDR1 is DFQATT and CDR2 is SNEGSKA (reference sequence). The CDR3 loop spans 14 amino acids. V was trimmed by 0 bases and J by 4 bases, leaving 12 bases between them. TCRdb independently ran MiXCR on the 5' RACE reads; one entry per CDR3 protein. The sample contains 620,000 or so distinct CDR3 sequences, approximately 13% of which appear only once. Regarding this clonotype: Its target is unknown.

Whole-study findings and limits: Detected again after the booster were most primary-vaccination clones, at nearly 97% CD4 and approximately 85% CD8. It was a weaker secondary response, yet one that peaked faster, at day 5 versus 15. Contaminants from the bulk population, in the form of abundant clonotypes, could be found in FACS-sorted repertoires.

The sequences come from PBMCs, collected on the day of the yellow fever booster vaccination. This receptor was obtained from a man aged 25 to 45 who received the YFV17D yellow fever vaccine. V and J are TRBV20-1 and TRBJ1-2; TRBD1 might be the D (5 bases). The CDR3 DNA reads TGCAGTGCTAGAGATAGGACATCCGTCTATGGCTACACCTTC. Protein product: CSARDRTSVYGYTF.